The clone carrying this T cell receptor (beta chain) was observed once. Its cognate antigen is unknown. The data stem from a study of cytomegalovirus exposure and HLA in healthy donors. Study-wide points: Clonal expansion, a later analysis showed, was greater in HLA-associated TCR beta chains than in equally common others. Later work associated more than 15,000 TCR beta sequences with HLA alleles at 0.05 false discovery rate. A prior analysis recorded that most TCR beta V segments were productive about 90% or about 30% of the time. Cytomegalovirus status was reportedly diagnosed by the classifier with high specificity and sensitivity.

The CDR3 has 13 residues. Trimming pared 3 bases from V and 1 base from J, leaving 5 bases between. Germline CDR1 and CDR2: MRHNA and SNTAGT. The PCR used 60 Vbeta and 13 Jbeta primers. Sequenced by immunoSEQ multiplex PCR; TCRdb stores in-frame clones only, minus some. The profile shows 150,000 to 170,000 clones, more than 75% of them singletons. The clonotype comes from a man in his thirties or forties in good health and CMV-seropositive. The chain carries TRBV6-4 and TRBJ2-3; no definite D call. Sequencing used PBMCs. In nucleotides, the CDR3 is TGTGCCAGCAGTGATATCGGCACAGATACGCAGTATTTT. This codes for CASSDIGTDTQYF.